These T cell receptor beta chains were read from a single sample in a study of blood T cell repertoires in COVID-19. Assay: immunoSEQ multiplex PCR; the TCRdb copy retains only in-frame clones and omits some. The sample includes under 150,000 clones, 75% to 80% of them seen just once. The material sequenced was peripheral blood. Source of these receptors: a woman in her forties or fifties with active or convalescent COVID-19. CDR3s include the opening cysteine and the closing phenylalanine or tryptophan. The D gene is left open where the match is weak. Some rows mark clone size as missing; the rest say once, few, many or name a class of expanded clone.

>TRBJ1-2|TRBV24-1|-|TRBD1
TGTGCCACCAGCGATACAGGGGGGTTTGGCTACACCTTC
CATSDTGGFGYTF
>TRBJ2-3|TRBV7-9|-|TRBD2
TGTGCCAGCAGTTCCCTCGGAGCGGGGAAGAGGGATACGCAGTATTTT
CASSSLGAGKRDTQYF
>TRBJ1-2|TRBV7-9|-|-
TGTGCCAGCAGCTACGAGGACTATGGCTACACCTTC
CASSYEDYGYTF
>TRBJ1-4|TRBV9|-|TRBD1
TGTGCCAGCAGCGATGGGACAGGAGCAACTAATGAAAAACTGTTTTTT
CASSDGTGATNEKLFF
>TRBJ1-6|TRBV7-2|-|TRBD1
TGTGCCAGCAGCTTGGGGACAGGGGTTTCACCCCTCCACTTT
CASSLGTGVSPLHF
>TRBJ1-3|TRBV7-8|-|TRBD1
TGTGCCAGCAGCCCACGGGACAGGGGCTTCTCTGGAAACACCATATATTTT
CASSPRDRGFSGNTIYF
>TRBJ1-1|TRBV19|-|-
TGTGCCAGTGGGTCGGAGGGGCCCACTGAAGCTTTCTTT
CASGSEGPTEAFF
>TRBJ1-5|TRBV7-9|-|-
TGTGCCAGCAGCCCTGACACCTCGAAACAGCCCCAGCATTTT
CASSPDTSKQPQHF
>TRBJ1-4|TRBV5-1|-|TRBD1
TGCGCCAGCAGCCAGGGACAGGTAGATGAAAAACTGTTTTTT
CASSQGQVDEKLFF
>TRBJ2-1|TRBV5-6|few|-
TGTGCCAGCAGCCCTACTGGCAATGAGCAGTTCTTC
CASSPTGNEQFF
>TRBJ1-1|TRBV28|-|-
TGTGCCAGCAGTTTATTGGTGGGGCGTGGTGAAGCTTTCTTT
CASSLLVGRGEAFF
>TRBJ1-3|TRBV28|-|-
TGTGCCAGCAGTCCCCAGGGTGTAGATTTACCCTCTGGAAACACCATATATTTT
CASSPQGVDLPSGNTIYF
>TRBJ2-7|TRBV30|-|-
TGTGCCTGGAGTGCCAGGGGCGTCGACGAGCAGTACTTC
CAWSARGVDEQYF
>TRBJ2-7|TRBV14|-|TRBD1
TGTGCCAGCAGCCCCCTGGGACAGGGAGGCCACGAGCAGTACTTC
CASSPLGQGGHEQYF
>TRBJ2-7|TRBV4-3|many|-
TGCGCCAGCAGCCAAGAATATAAGGGCAGGGGCTCCTACGAGCAGTACTTC
CASSQEYKGRGSYEQYF
>TRBJ2-3|TRBV3-1/TRBV3-2|-|TRBD2
TGTGCCAGCAGCCAAGATCCGACTAGCGGGGGGGCCGTGGATACGCAGTATTTT
CASSQDPTSGGAVDTQYF
>TRBJ1-5|TRBV6-6|few|-
TGTGCCAGCAGTTACGCAGACAATCAGCCCCAGCATTTT
CASSYADNQPQHF
>TRBJ2-2|TRBV6-5|-|TRBD1
TGTGCCAGCATCCGGGACAGGGACGGCGGGGAGCTGTTTTTT
CASIRDRDGGELFF
>TRBJ1-2|TRBV7-9|-|-
TGTGCCAGCAGCTTATCGGGACTACCATCCGGCTACACCTTC
CASSLSGLPSGYTF
>TRBJ2-7|TRBV27|once|TRBD2
TGTGCCAGCAGTTTACTAGCGGGAGAGTCCTACGAGCAGTACTTC
CASSLLAGESYEQYF
>TRBJ1-6|TRBV30|-|-
TGTGCCTGGAGCGGAGAGGCGGGGAATTCACCCCTCCACTTT
CAWSGEAGNSPLHF
>TRBJ2-2|TRBV4-3|-|TRBD1
TGCGCCAGCAGCCAAGGGGTGGGACAGACGAACACCGGGGAGCTGTTTTTT
CASSQGVGQTNTGELFF